This entry describes one TCR beta chain. The data originate from a study of blood T cell repertoires in COVID-19. The wider study: Researchers got acute and convalescent COVID-19 samples from the United States, Italy and Spain. Sample material is recorded as cDNA or gDNA derived from T cells, B-cell-depleted T cells, or PBMCs.

Authors' data handling: Estimated nucleated cell counts came from reference gene primer amplification. Some clones are missing from TCRdb's copy, which holds only in-frame ones; the method was immunoSEQ multiplex PCR. From that table come the V and J calls and clone size; the DNA was used to work out D and trimming. This repertoire shows 80,000 to 90,000 clones, about 83% found once; its top ten account for 2% to 2.5%. Germline-derived CDR1 and CDR2 are SNHLY and FYNNEI. J was trimmed by 2 bases and V by 6 bases; bases with no gene match: 6. The CDR3 is 15 residues long. The sample consisted of peripheral blood. This rearrangement joins TRBV2 to TRBJ2-7; 11 bases are shared with TRBD2. The receptor was isolated from a woman in her seventies with acute or convalescent COVID-19. CDR3 bases: TGTGCCAGCAGCACCACTAGCGGGGGTCCCTACGAGCAGTACTTC. Translation: CASSTTSGGPYEQYF. Together with reference TRBV2 and TRBJ2-7, the CDR3 gives the full variable domain: EPEVTQTPSHQVTQMGQEVILRCVPISNHLYFYWYRQILGQKVEFLVSFYNNEISEKSEIFDDQFSVERPDGSNFTLKIRSTKLEDSAMYFCASSTTSGGPYEQYFGPGTRLTVT.